A selection of T cell receptor beta chains follows, all from one sample in a study of cytomegalovirus exposure and HLA in healthy donors. TCRdb's table, derived via immunoSEQ multiplex PCR, lists solely in-frame clones and lacks some. This sample yields about 120,000 clones, of which roughly 86% are seen a single time; about 1.8% belongs to the top ten. The sequenced sample was PBMCs. The receptor set was obtained from a man aged 18 to 35 in good health and CMV-seronegative. The CDR3 runs from the conserved cysteine through the conserved F or W. The D gene is left open where the match is weak. Not every row has a clone size; where given, it reads once, few, many or a size class.

D,V,J,size,CDR3,DNA
-,TRBV19,TRBJ1-5,-,CASSIVDSGNQPQHF,TGTGCCAGTAGTATTGTGGACAGTGGGAATCAGCCCCAGCATTTT
-,TRBV20-1,TRBJ1-1,-,CCGGSTEAFF,TGCTGCGGGGGAAGCACTGAAGCTTTCTTT
TRBD1,TRBV15,TRBJ2-2,-,CATSREGTENTGELFF,TGTGCCACCAGCAGAGAGGGGACAGAGAACACCGGGGAGCTGTTTTTT
-,TRBV5-6,TRBJ1-6,once,CASSGGTGNSPLHF,TGTGCCAGCAGCGGCGGGACGGGGAATTCACCCCTCCACTTT
TRBD1,TRBV5-1,TRBJ2-2,-,CASSFPRQGGTGELFF,TGCGCCAGCAGCTTCCCTCGACAGGGCGGAACCGGGGAGCTGTTTTTT
TRBD1,TRBV5-6,TRBJ2-5,few,CASSLEGGGETQYF,TGTGCCAGCAGCCTCGAAGGGGGCGGCGAGACCCAGTACTTC
-,TRBV10-3,TRBJ2-7,few,CAIRRQDPYEQYF,TGTGCCATCAGGAGACAGGACCCCTACGAGCAGTACTTC
-,TRBV4-1,TRBJ2-7,-,CASSLFPTETNSYEQYF,TGCGCCAGCAGCCTCTTCCCGACAGAGACGAATTCCTACGAGCAGTACTTC
TRBD2,TRBV19,TRBJ2-3,-,CASSKSGAGASSYTQYF,TGTGCCAGTAGTAAGAGCGGAGCGGGGGCCTCCTCGTATACGCAGTATTTT
TRBD1,TRBV7-2,TRBJ1-2,-,CASSITGALGGYTF,TGTGCCAGCAGCATTACAGGGGCACTGGGTGGCTACACCTTC
-,TRBV6-5,TRBJ2-5,-,CASSYSPGDLGEQYF,TGTGCCAGCAGTTACTCCCCGGGGGACTTAGGGGAGCAGTACTTC
TRBD1,TRBV11-2,TRBJ1-2,-,CASSKPGTAYGYTF,TGTGCCAGCAGCAAACCCGGGACAGCCTATGGCTACACCTTC
TRBD1,TRBV2,TRBJ1-2,-,CASSDTGTANYGYTF,TGTGCCAGCAGTGACACCGGGACAGCCAACTATGGCTACACCTTC
-,TRBV25-1,TRBJ1-3,-,CASSGLGQSSGNTIYF,TGTGCCAGCAGTGGCCTCGGACAGAGCTCTGGAAACACCATATATTTT
-,TRBV27,TRBJ1-1,few,CASSFGGEANTEAFF,TGTGCCAGCAGTTTCGGTGGGGAGGCAAACACTGAAGCTTTCTTT
-,TRBV7-2,TRBJ2-5,-,CASSLEVRLSRAETQYF,TGTGCCAGCAGCTTAGAGGTCCGGCTATCCAGGGCGGAGACCCAGTACTTC
-,TRBV6-1,TRBJ1-1,-,CASSPLPGTEAFF,TGTGCCAGCAGTCCCCTCCCCGGCACTGAAGCTTTCTTT
-,TRBV4-3,TRBJ2-7,-,CASSQVEGGGYEQYF,TGCGCCAGCAGCCAAGTTGAAGGGGGTGGGTACGAGCAGTACTTC
-,TRBV27,TRBJ2-7,-,CASSLSRLGYEQYF,TGTGCCAGCAGTTTATCGAGGCTCGGGTACGAGCAGTACTTC
-,TRBV4-3,TRBJ2-4,-,CASSQGTGIGNIQYF,TGCGCCAGCAGCCAAGGAACGGGAATCGGAAACATTCAGTACTTC
TRBD2,TRBV7-7,TRBJ2-2,-,CASSPSTSGGLNTGELFF,TGTGCCAGCAGCCCTTCGACTAGCGGGGGACTGAACACCGGGGAGCTGTTTTTT
-,TRBV2,TRBJ2-7,-,CASSDGQRKYEQYF,TGTGCCAGCAGTGACGGACAGAGGAAGTACGAGCAGTACTTC
TRBD2,TRBV10-2,TRBJ2-1,-,CASSWTSGSYNEQFF,TGCGCCAGCAGTTGGACTAGCGGCTCCTACAATGAGCAGTTCTTC
TRBD1,TRBV6-1,TRBJ2-2,-,CASSGKPGQGPTGELFF,TGTGCCAGCAGTGGAAAACCGGGACAGGGACCCACCGGGGAGCTGTTTTTT
-,TRBV2,TRBJ1-1,few,CAIKTAFTEAFF,TGTGCCATTAAGACAGCATTCACTGAAGCTTTCTTT
-,TRBV27,TRBJ1-1,-,CASSSSAGRPTEAFF,TGTGCCAGCAGTTCCTCGGCGGGACGACCTACTGAAGCTTTCTTT
-,TRBV5-1,TRBJ2-3,few,CASSLGGFPDTQYF,TGCGCCAGCAGCTTGGGAGGGTTCCCAGATACGCAGTATTTT
-,TRBV9,TRBJ2-5,-,CASGIGSPGETQYF,TGCGCCAGCGGAATCGGGTCCCCCGGGGAGACCCAGTACTTC
-,TRBV18,TRBJ1-1,-,CATRVGTKTEAFF,TGTGCCACTCGAGTAGGGACAAAGACTGAAGCTTTCTTT
TRBD1,TRBV4-3,TRBJ1-4,-,CASSQGTGQGAEKLFF,TGCGCCAGCAGCCAAGGGACGGGACAGGGGGCGGAAAAACTGTTTTTT
TRBD1,TRBV7-2,TRBJ2-2,few,CASSSGQGTGELFF,TGTGCCAGCAGCTCGGGACAGGGGACCGGGGAGCTGTTTTTT
TRBD2,TRBV4-2,TRBJ2-3,-,CASSQELAGAPDTQYF,TGTGCCAGCAGCCAAGAACTAGCGGGGGCCCCAGATACGCAGTATTTT
-,TRBV7-2,TRBJ1-2,-,CASSVGRGANYGYTF,TGTGCCAGCAGCGTAGGGCGGGGGGCAAATTATGGCTACACCTTC
-,TRBV6-5,TRBJ1-2,-,CASSPSHVSHSTF,TGTGCCAGCAGTCCCTCACACGTTTCCCATTCCACCTTC
TRBD2,TRBV11-2,TRBJ2-1,-,CASSSGTSAITYNGQFF,TGTGCCAGCAGCTCCGGGACTAGCGCCATTACCTACAATGGGCAGTTCTTC
-,TRBV2,TRBJ1-5,-,CASRKDSNSNQPQHF,TGTGCCAGCAGAAAGGACAGTAATAGCAATCAGCCCCAGCATTTT
TRBD1,TRBV7-9,TRBJ1-4,once,CASSYKWDRIISNEKLFF,TGTGCCAGCAGCTATAAATGGGACAGAATCATAAGTAATGAAAAACTGTTTTTT
TRBD1,TRBV29-1,TRBJ1-2,once,CSVEDRRGLGGYTF,TGCAGCGTTGAAGATCGGAGGGGGCTGGGTGGCTACACCTTC
-,TRBV2,TRBJ2-3,-,CASVGGYTDTQYF,TGTGCCAGCGTAGGCGGTTACACAGATACGCAGTATTTT
-,TRBV7-9,TRBJ1-4,-,CASSSQGLNEKLFF,TGTGCCAGCAGCTCGCAGGGTCTTAATGAAAAACTGTTTTTT
TRBD2,TRBV5-5,TRBJ2-1,-,CASSFLTSGSYNEQFF,TGTGCCAGCAGCTTCCTGACTAGCGGATCTTACAATGAGCAGTTCTTC
TRBD2,TRBV7-2,TRBJ2-1,-,CASSLALGTSVYNEQFF,TGTGCCAGCAGCTTAGCGCTCGGGACTAGCGTCTACAATGAGCAGTTCTTC
TRBD1,TRBV19,TRBJ1-2,-,CASYRGSYGYTF,TGTGCCAGTTACAGGGGGAGCTATGGCTACACCTTC
TRBD1,TRBV19,TRBJ2-7,-,CASSIGQGSYEQYF,TGTGCCAGTAGTATAGGACAGGGGAGCTACGAGCAGTACTTC
TRBD1,TRBV5-1,TRBJ2-7,-,CASSYPRGQETCEQYF,TGCGCCAGCAGTTACCCAAGGGGACAGGAGACGTGCGAGCAGTACTTC
-,TRBV2,TRBJ2-7,-,CASSPTYTSYEQYF,TGTGCCAGCAGTCCCACGTACACCTCCTACGAGCAGTACTTC
-,TRBV11-2,TRBJ2-7,-,CASSLVAGGTWDEQYF,TGTGCCAGCAGCTTAGTAGCTGGGGGCACCTGGGACGAGCAGTACTTC
-,TRBV7-9,TRBJ2-5,-,CASSPISGKETQYF,TGTGCCAGCAGCCCAATTTCAGGGAAGGAGACCCAGTACTTC
-,TRBV7-8,TRBJ2-1,-,CASSFGDNEQFF,TGTGCCAGCAGCTTCGGGGACAATGAGCAGTTCTTC
TRBD2,TRBV4-1,TRBJ2-3,-,CASSHLAGGKDTQYF,TGCGCCAGCAGCCATCTAGCGGGGGGTAAAGATACGCAGTATTTT
TRBD2,TRBV7-9,TRBJ2-1,-,CASSSGLAGGLSSYNEQFF,TGTGCCAGCAGCTCGGGACTAGCGGGGGGCCTAAGCTCCTACAATGAGCAGTTCTTC
TRBD2,TRBV19,TRBJ2-4,-,CASSPREGGNIQYF,TGTGCCAGTAGTCCCCGGGAGGGGGGGAACATTCAGTACTTC
-,TRBV5-5,TRBJ1-3,-,CASSLTGLSGNTIYF,TGTGCCAGCAGCTTGACAGGTCTCTCTGGAAACACCATATATTTT